The 14 T cell receptor beta chains presented below share a single source sample, sequenced in a study of CD8+ T cells in alopecia areata. RNA extraction was followed by reverse transcription into cDNA, which acted as the sequencing template. Profiling relied on immunoSEQ multiplex PCR, and the TCRdb table lists in-frame clones only, not all of them. This sample has about 190,000 clones, with roughly 60% found just once. Treatment given: oral pan-JAK inhibitor, 5-10 mg twice daily. Here the sequenced sample was CD4+ T cells sorted from blood, taken between weeks 47 and 50, from a patient treated with tofacitinib. The source is a human donor with alopecia areata.

J is TRBJ2-3 and V is TRBV11-2; the D gene is possibly TRBD2 (5 bases). Germline V gene sequence: CDR1 SGHAT, CDR2 FQNNGV. The V and J ends lost 5 bases and 6 bases respectively, with 12 bases between them. The CDR3 totals 13 residues. The CDR3 coding sequence is TGTGCCAGCAGCATAAATTTAGCGGATACGCAGTATTTT. Protein sequence: CASSINLADTQYF.

The genes are TRBV29-1 and TRBJ2-3; 10 positions match TRBD2. J was trimmed by 6 bases and V by 8 bases; bases with no gene match: 2. The CDR3 consists of 11 residues. The germline V gene encodes CDR1 SQVTM and CDR2 ANQGSEA. This CDR3 is CSQRGGDTQYF. CDR3 coding DNA: TGCAGCCAGCGGGGGGGGGATACGCAGTATTTT.

The chain is built from TRBV4-1 and TRBJ1-2; 7 nucleotides align to TRBD1. Germline assignment: CDR1 MGHRA and CDR2 YSYEKL. V gave up 0 bases and J gave up 3 bases; unmatched junction bases: 4. This CDR3 region has 15 residues. CDR3 region: CASSQDPTGDYGYTF. CDR3 in DNA: TGCGCCAGCAGCCAAGACCCCACAGGGGACTATGGCTACACCTTC.

This clone was found a few times. The CDR3 DNA reads TGTGCCAGCAGTCGTAACCCGGGACAGTATGAAGCTTTCTTT. Encoded protein: CASSRNPGQYEAFF. This chain uses TRBV2 with TRBJ1-1; 7 bases agree with TRBD1. Germline loops: CDR1 SNHLY, CDR2 FYNNEI. V lost 5 bases and J lost 7; bases outside the gene matches: 10. This CDR3 contains 14 residues. The variable domain in full, completed from reference TRBV2 and TRBJ1-1, reads EPEVTQTPSHQVTQMGQEVILRCVPISNHLYFYWYRQILGQKVEFLVSFYNNEISEKSEIFDDQFSVERPDGSNFTLKIRSTKLEDSAMYFCASSRNPGQYEAFFGQGTRLTVV.

CDR3: CASSLRPTAYEQYF. As DNA, the CDR3 is TGTGCCAGCAGCTTGAGACCCACTGCCTACGAGCAGTACTTC. The V and J genes are TRBV5-6 and TRBJ2-7; D call uncertain. Germline V gene data show CDR1 as SGHDT and CDR2 as YYEEEE. V lost 1 base and J lost 2, with 10 bases in between. The CDR3 consists of 14 residues.

This chain connects TRBV19 to TRBJ2-5; TRBD1 agrees at 8 bases. In germline, CDR1 is LNHDA, CDR2 SQIVND (reference sequence). With 9 bases clipped from V and 7 bases from J, the junction kept 4 bases outside the gene matches. The CDR3 totals 11 residues. CDR3 amino acids: CASRTGWTQYF. CDR3 DNA sequence: TGTGCCAGCCGGACAGGGTGGACCCAGTACTTC.

The gene calls are TRBV30 and TRBJ2-5; TRBD2 aligns across 7 bases. Germline V CDR1 and CDR2: GTSNPN, SVGIG (reference sequence). This CDR3 region has 15 residues. The V and J ends lost 3 bases and 5 bases, in that order; junction bases with no gene match: 12. Here the CDR3 DNA reads TGTGCCTGGAGCCTCCCTAGCGGCTGGGGGGAGACCCAGTACTTC. The encoded protein is CAWSLPSGWGETQYF.

The rearrangement joins TRBV11-2 to TRBJ2-7, with 7 bases fitting TRBD2. V dropped 5 bases and J dropped 2; count of bases not matched to a gene: 9. Germline CDR1 is SGHAT and CDR2 is FQNNGV. The CDR3 contains 15 residues. This chain's CDR3 is CASSIRRGTAYEQYF. In DNA, the CDR3 is TGTGCCAGCAGCATAAGGCGGGGGACCGCCTACGAGCAGTACTTC. The complete variable domain, with remaining parts taken from reference TRBV11-2 and TRBJ2-7, reads EAGVAQSPRYKIIEKRQSVAFWCNPISGHATLYWYQQILGQGPKLLIQFQNNGVVDDSQLPKDRFSAERLKGVDSTLKIQPAKLEDSAVYLCASSIRRGTAYEQYFGPGTRLTVT.

This sequence joins TRBV30 and TRBJ2-7; TRBD1 aligns across 7 bases. In germline, CDR1 is GTSNPN, CDR2 SVGIG (reference sequence). Trimming removed 1 base from V and 3 bases from J; junction bases left unmatched: 6. The CDR3 loop spans 14 amino acids. Here the CDR3 DNA reads TGTGCCTGGAGTGCTCCGGGACAGTTCTACGAGCAGTACTTC. This sequence encodes CAWSAPGQFYEQYF. The full variable domain, in which reference TRBV30 and TRBJ2-7 provide the parts outside the CDR3, is SQTIHQWPATLVQPVGSPLSLECTVEGTSNPNLYWYRQAAGRGLQLLFYSVGIGQISSEVPQNLSASRPQDRQFILSSKKLLLSDSGFYLCAWSAPGQFYEQYFGPGTRLTVT.

This clone was observed once. The CDR3 protein is CASSLGNRQGATEAFF. The CDR3 coding sequence is TGCGCCAGCAGCTTGGGAAATCGGCAGGGGGCCACTGAAGCTTTCTTT. The rearrangement uses TRBV5-1 and TRBJ1-1; 8 nucleotides line up with TRBD1. This CDR3 region has 16 residues. V lost 0 bases to trimming and J lost 4 bases; unmatched junction nucleotides: 8. Germline CDR1 reads SGHRS; CDR2 reads YFSETQ.

Here the CDR3 reads CAISESGQPQHF. CDR3 in DNA: TGTGCCATCAGTGAGTCGGGACAGCCCCAGCATTTT. The chain carries TRBV10-3 and TRBJ1-5; no definite D call. Germline V CDR1 and CDR2: ENHRY, SYGVKD. Trimming left V 0 bases short and J 7 bases short, with 4 bases between. The CDR3 is 12 residues long.

This clone was detected a few times. This rearrangement joins TRBV7-9 to TRBJ1-1; D might be TRBD1 (5 bases). Germline V CDR1 and CDR2: SEHNR, FQNEAQ (reference sequence). V was pared by 7 bases and J by 0 bases, with 12 bases between. This CDR3 spans 14 amino acids. The CDR3 sequence: CASMLSGVNTEAFF. For the CDR3, the DNA is TGTGCCAGCATGCTTTCGGGGGTGAACACTGAAGCTTTCTTT.

Remarks on this clone: The sample holds other DNA sequences that translate to the same CDR3. The V and J genes are TRBV14 and TRBJ2-7; a possible D gene is TRBD2 (6 bases). Trimming pared 4 bases from V and 3 bases from J, leaving 7 bases between. The CDR3 runs 12 residues. Germline V CDR1 and CDR2: SGHDN, FVKESK. In DNA, the CDR3 is TGTGCCAGCAGCCGGGGGGTCTACGAGCAGTACTTC. Its translation is CASSRGVYEQYF. Complete variable domain (other parts from reference TRBV14 and TRBJ2-7): EAGVTQFPSHSVIEKGQTVTLRCDPISGHDNLYWYRRVMGKEIKFLLHFVKESKQDESGMPNNRFLAERTGGTYSTLKVQPAELEDSGVYFCASSRGVYEQYFGPGTRLTVT.

V gene TRBV4-3 combines with J gene TRBJ1-5; possibly TRBD1 for D (6 bases). Deletions cut 5 bases from V and 11 bases from J, with 16 bases between. The CDR3 length is 13 residues. Germline CDR1 is LGHNA and CDR2 is YSLEER. The CDR3 DNA follows: TGCGCCAGCAGCACCCGAATTCGGGACACCCAGCATTTT. This encodes CASSTRIRDTQHF.